This entry concerns a single TCR beta chain. No cognate antigen has been identified for it. Base qualities are not at hand, and no much larger clone is one base apart. The sample originates from a study of identical twins (dated by TCRdb to about 2016). About the study as a whole: To test whether fetal clonotypes persist, this study deep-sequenced TCR alpha and beta repertoires from monozygotic twins, from unrelated adults of various ages, and from cord blood. To rule out contamination, replicate twin experiments were performed at different times with different library preparation protocols.

Every donor in the study was a healthy Caucasian. Three pairs of female monozygotic twins, all aged roughly 18 to 30 years, made up the twin cohort. Positive isolation kits from Invitrogen were used to isolate the CD4+ and CD8+ T cell populations. Library generation was performed with 5' RACE. The sequencer listed for this sample is Illumina HiSeq 2000. Template switching introduced a universal primer binding site; the final cDNA contained a unique molecular identifier, enabling accurate counting of TCR cDNA molecules. Specific primers in the conserved constant-segment region were used to synthesize first-strand cDNA for TCR alpha and beta chains. Each cDNA library was double barcoded, with a SMART-Mk sample barcode plus Illumina barcodes, to control for contamination. Two successive PCR steps introduced TruSeq adapter sequences along with Illumina sample barcodes. The Illumina HiSeq platform was used with custom primers to sequence TCR alpha and beta cDNA libraries. As for the original processing: MiGEC processed the raw reads to extract unique molecular identifiers, while MiXCR was used to determine the CDR3 positions. For each individual, recombination models were inferred using an EM algorithm with the repgenHMM and IGoR tools. The tcR package in R was used for shared clonotype analysis, with sharing normalized by the product of cloneset sizes. Out-of-frame nonproductive sequences were analyzed to study raw recombination free of thymic and clonal selection effects. In TCRdb, the public reads were trimmed at Q25 with fastp and aligned with MiXCR, with productive beta chains retained. Every entry covers one CDR3 protein and lists the most common genes and DNA from its rows. For this entry, the V and J calls and clone size follow TCRdb and not the study's own pipeline. The sample records about 490,000 distinct CDR3 sequences, roughly 15% of which are singletons. The top ten clones comprise roughly 0.4% of the sample.

What the work shows at the level of the full study, not this receptor alone: In beta out-of-frame sequences, excess twin sharing was weaker, because having fewer shared sequences lowered the signal-to-noise ratio. Abundant cord blood beta clonotypes carried fewer insertions; young adult naive repertoires showed a weaker similar trend, while memory repertoires showed none. Because the same donors could not be followed over many years, the conclusions depended on cross-sectional statistical analysis. Zero-insertion analyses could be partly confounded by invariant T cells such as MAIT and iNKT, though diverse VJ usage argued against such confounding for most clonotypes. Compared with coincidental sharing between unrelated individuals, an excess of low generation-probability sequences was observed among out-of-frame TCR alpha sequences shared between twins. In monozygotic twins, recombination models systematically underestimated out-of-frame TCR alpha sharing, but the models matched the sharing seen between unrelated individuals.

These same records also appear under a second study, on yellow fever vaccine responses in identical twins. The second study's authors report: The T cell response to vaccination in identical twins was reported by the authors to appear partly convergent and partly personalized. In the study, vaccine-responding T cell clones were precisely tracked in identical twins.

This clonotype was sampled from a woman between 18 and 30 years old in good health. The sample taken for sequencing was CD4+ T cells sorted from blood.

In nucleotide form, the sequence is TGTGCCAGCAGTTGGGCAGGGGGCGCGAACTATGGCTACACCTTC. It encodes CASSWAGGANYGYTF. The chain couples TRBV12-3 or TRBV12-4 to TRBJ1-2, and TRBD1 matches 8 of the central bases. From cysteine to phenylalanine, the CDR3 is 15 amino acids long. Kept here is only the CDR3 DNA, which spans 45 bases and is read in frame from base 1. The V end gives up 4 bases and the J end 2 bases, leaving 6 bases in the junction not matched to a gene.